Listed below are T cell receptor beta chains from one sample, sequenced in a study of T cell repertoires in aging, cancer and after chemotherapy. A single record per CDR3 protein comes from TCRdb applying MiXCR to the multiplex PCR reads. The profile shows some 4,500 distinct CDR3 sequences, 64% of them singletons. What was sequenced was blood. These receptors all stem from a human donor with a solid tumor. Both conserved end residues are part of each CDR3. D genes are given only for firm matches. Clone size is not always given. Where it is, it says once, few, many or a class for expanded clones.

clone size: -
D gene: -
J gene: TRBJ2-1
V gene: TRBV18
CDR3 protein: CASSPLGELRSSYNEQFF
CDR3 DNA: TGTGCCAGCTCTCCGCTGGGTGAGCTCCGAAGCTCCTACAATGAGCAGTTCTTC

clone size: -
D gene: -
J gene: TRBJ1-1
V gene: TRBV6-6
CDR3 protein: CASSYSGADTEAFF
CDR3 DNA: TGTGCCAGCAGTTACTCAGGGGCGGACACTGAAGCTTTCTTT

clone size: few
D gene: -
J gene: TRBJ1-2
V gene: TRBV19
CDR3 protein: CASSIGATRLANYGYTF
CDR3 DNA: TGTGCCAGTAGTATCGGGGCCACCCGCTTAGCTAACTATGGCTACACCTTC

clone size: -
D gene: -
J gene: TRBJ1-1
V gene: TRBV20-1
CDR3 protein: CSARGGANTEAFF
CDR3 DNA: TGCAGTGCTAGAGGGGGCGCGAACACTGAAGCTTTCTTT

clone size: -
D gene: TRBD2
J gene: TRBJ2-2
V gene: TRBV9
CDR3 protein: CASSRTSGVNTGELFF
CDR3 DNA: TGTGCCAGCAGCCGGACTAGCGGGGTAAACACCGGGGAGCTGTTTTTT

clone size: -
D gene: TRBD1
J gene: TRBJ2-7
V gene: TRBV18
CDR3 protein: CASSPGQESYEQYF
CDR3 DNA: TGTGCCAGCTCACCAGGACAGGAATCCTACGAGCAGTACTTC

clone size: few
D gene: -
J gene: TRBJ1-3
V gene: TRBV30
CDR3 protein: CAWRPLERGNTIYF
CDR3 DNA: TGTGCCTGGCGCCCTTTAGAACGGGGAAACACCATATATTTT

clone size: -
D gene: -
J gene: TRBJ1-6
V gene: TRBV6-1
CDR3 protein: CASSAGQGQQNSPLHF
CDR3 DNA: TGTGCCAGCAGTGCGGGGCAGGGTCAACAGAATTCACCCCTCCACTTT

clone size: -
D gene: -
J gene: TRBJ1-1
V gene: TRBV9
CDR3 protein: CASSVVDDTEAFF
CDR3 DNA: TGTGCCAGCAGCGTAGTCGATGACACTGAAGCTTTCTTT

clone size: -
D gene: -
J gene: TRBJ1-2
V gene: TRBV6-2/TRBV6-3
CDR3 protein: CASSYSTGITNYGYTF
CDR3 DNA: TGTGCCAGCAGTTACTCAACAGGAATCACTAACTATGGCTACACCTTC

clone size: -
D gene: -
J gene: TRBJ1-1
V gene: TRBV2
CDR3 protein: CASSQGAAEAFF
CDR3 DNA: TGTGCCAGCTCCCAAGGGGCAGCTGAAGCTTTCTTT

clone size: -
D gene: -
J gene: TRBJ2-2
V gene: TRBV6-5
CDR3 protein: CASSYSGHNTGELFF
CDR3 DNA: TGTGCCAGCAGTTACTCGGGCCACAACACCGGGGAGCTGTTTTTT

clone size: -
D gene: -
J gene: TRBJ1-3
V gene: TRBV27
CDR3 protein: CASSLGRFGSGNTIYF
CDR3 DNA: TGTGCCAGCAGTTTAGGCAGGTTCGGCTCTGGAAACACCATATATTTT

clone size: -
D gene: TRBD2
J gene: TRBJ2-3
V gene: TRBV6-6
CDR3 protein: CASSSSGGAPGTDTQYF
CDR3 DNA: TGTGCCAGCAGCTCCTCGGGGGGGGCGCCGGGCACAGATACGCAGTATTTT

clone size: -
D gene: -
J gene: TRBJ1-2
V gene: TRBV27
CDR3 protein: CASSLGRKTGQANYGYTF
CDR3 DNA: TGTGCCAGCAGCTTAGGGAGGAAAACAGGGCAAGCTAACTATGGCTACACCTTC

clone size: -
D gene: -
J gene: TRBJ1-2
V gene: TRBV19
CDR3 protein: CASSNPPGRSSYGYTF
CDR3 DNA: TGTGCCAGTAGTAACCCACCGGGCAGATCCAGCTATGGCTACACCTTC

clone size: -
D gene: TRBD1
J gene: TRBJ1-3
V gene: TRBV20-1
CDR3 protein: CSARDQGQGSNTIYF
CDR3 DNA: TGCAGTGCTAGAGATCAAGGACAGGGCTCAAACACCATATATTTT

clone size: -
D gene: -
J gene: TRBJ1-2
V gene: TRBV7-2
CDR3 protein: CASSYLSGGYGYTF
CDR3 DNA: TGTGCCAGCAGCTACCTCAGTGGGGGCTATGGCTACACCTTC

clone size: -
D gene: -
J gene: TRBJ1-5
V gene: TRBV6-5
CDR3 protein: CASTKDRDQPQHF
CDR3 DNA: TGTGCCAGCACCAAAGATAGAGATCAGCCCCAGCATTTT

clone size: few
D gene: TRBD1
J gene: TRBJ1-6
V gene: TRBV27
CDR3 protein: CASSRDRGNSPLHF
CDR3 DNA: TGTGCCAGCAGTAGGGACAGAGGAAATTCACCCCTCCACTTT

clone size: -
D gene: -
J gene: TRBJ2-7
V gene: TRBV30
CDR3 protein: CAWSAGDLYEQYF
CDR3 DNA: TGTGCCTGGAGTGCCGGGGACCTCTACGAGCAGTACTTC

clone size: -
D gene: -
J gene: TRBJ1-4
V gene: TRBV6-6
CDR3 protein: CASASRELFF
CDR3 DNA: TGTGCCAGCGCCTCGAGGGAACTGTTTTTT

clone size: -
D gene: -
J gene: TRBJ2-2
V gene: TRBV20-1
CDR3 protein: CSARGGTATGELFF
CDR3 DNA: TGCAGTGCTAGAGGCGGGACAGCCACCGGGGAGCTGTTTTTT

clone size: -
D gene: -
J gene: TRBJ1-2
V gene: TRBV6-5
CDR3 protein: CASSRPTGGSNYGYTF
CDR3 DNA: TGTGCCAGCAGCAGACCTACAGGAGGGTCTAACTATGGCTACACCTTC

clone size: -
D gene: -
J gene: TRBJ1-2
V gene: TRBV6-1
CDR3 protein: CASSEGVLPRPYTF
CDR3 DNA: TGTGCCAGCAGTGAAGGTGTTCTCCCCCGCCCGTACACCTTC

clone size: -
D gene: TRBD1
J gene: TRBJ1-2
V gene: TRBV12-3/TRBV12-4
CDR3 protein: CASSGQDNYGYTF
CDR3 DNA: TGTGCCAGCAGCGGACAGGATAACTATGGCTACACCTTC

clone size: -
D gene: -
J gene: TRBJ2-3
V gene: TRBV7-9
CDR3 protein: CASTPRGASTDTQYF
CDR3 DNA: TGTGCCAGCACCCCGAGGGGGGCAAGCACAGATACGCAGTATTTT